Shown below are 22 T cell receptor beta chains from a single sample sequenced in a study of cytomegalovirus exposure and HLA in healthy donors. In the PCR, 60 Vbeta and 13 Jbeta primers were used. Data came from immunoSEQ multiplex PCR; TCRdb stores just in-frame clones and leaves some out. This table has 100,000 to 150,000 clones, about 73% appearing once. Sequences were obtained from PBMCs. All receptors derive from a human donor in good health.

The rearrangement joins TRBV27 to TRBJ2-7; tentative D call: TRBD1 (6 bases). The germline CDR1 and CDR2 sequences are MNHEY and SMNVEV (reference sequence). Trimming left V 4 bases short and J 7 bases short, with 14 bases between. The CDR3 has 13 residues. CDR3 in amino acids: CASSSQGWGEQYF. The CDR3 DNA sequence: TGTGCCAGCAGTTCACAGGGTTGGGGAGAGCAGTACTTC.

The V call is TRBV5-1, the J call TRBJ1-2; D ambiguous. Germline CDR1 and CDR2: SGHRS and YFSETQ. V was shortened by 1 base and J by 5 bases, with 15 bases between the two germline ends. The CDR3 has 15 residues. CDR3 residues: CASSLSPGSGYGYTF. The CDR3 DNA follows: TGCGCCAGCAGCTTGAGTCCGGGGAGCGGGTATGGCTACACCTTC.

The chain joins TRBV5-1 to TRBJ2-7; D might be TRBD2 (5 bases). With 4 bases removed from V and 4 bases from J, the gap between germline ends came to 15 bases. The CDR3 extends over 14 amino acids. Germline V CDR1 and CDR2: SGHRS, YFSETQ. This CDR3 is CASSPLGREYEQYF. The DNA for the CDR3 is TGCGCCAGCAGCCCCCTAGGACGGGAATACGAGCAGTACTTC.

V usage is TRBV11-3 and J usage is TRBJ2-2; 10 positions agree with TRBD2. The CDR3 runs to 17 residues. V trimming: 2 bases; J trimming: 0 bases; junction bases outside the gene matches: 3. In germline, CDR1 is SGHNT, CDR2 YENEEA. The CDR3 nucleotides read TGTGCCAGCAGCTTATCGCTAGCGGGGGCGAACACCGGGGAGCTGTTTTTT. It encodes CASSLSLAGANTGELFF.

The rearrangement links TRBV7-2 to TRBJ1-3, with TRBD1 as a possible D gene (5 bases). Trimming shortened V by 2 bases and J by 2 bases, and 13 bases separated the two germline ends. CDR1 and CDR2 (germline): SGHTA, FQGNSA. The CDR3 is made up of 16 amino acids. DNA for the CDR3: TGTGCCAGCAGCTTAACCCCAGGGAGGACTGGAAACACCATATATTTT. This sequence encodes CASSLTPGRTGNTIYF.

The CDR3 spells CASRPLGAGGAGELFF. CDR3 in DNA: TGTGCCAGCAGGCCACTAGGAGCGGGGGGCGCCGGGGAGCTGTTTTTT. The V and J genes are TRBV27 and TRBJ2-2; 9 bases are shared with TRBD2. The CDR3 covers 16 residues. Germline CDR1 is MNHEY and CDR2 is SMNVEV (reference sequence). Losses at the gene ends were 6 bases for V and 6 bases for J; bases not matched to a gene: 11.

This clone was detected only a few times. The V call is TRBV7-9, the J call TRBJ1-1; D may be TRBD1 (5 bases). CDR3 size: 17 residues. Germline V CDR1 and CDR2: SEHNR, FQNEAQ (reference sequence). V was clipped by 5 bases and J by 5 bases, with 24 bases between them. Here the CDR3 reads CASSQESFRGGQTEAFF. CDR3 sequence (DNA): TGTGCCAGCAGCCAAGAATCCTTCCGGGGGGGTCAAACTGAAGCTTTCTTT. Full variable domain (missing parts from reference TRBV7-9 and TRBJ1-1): DTGVSQNPRHKITKRGQNVTFRCDPISEHNRLYWYRQTLGQGPEFLTYFQNEAQLEKSRLLSDRFSAERPKGSFSTLEIQRTEQGDSAMYLCASSQESFRGGQTEAFFGQGTRLTVV.

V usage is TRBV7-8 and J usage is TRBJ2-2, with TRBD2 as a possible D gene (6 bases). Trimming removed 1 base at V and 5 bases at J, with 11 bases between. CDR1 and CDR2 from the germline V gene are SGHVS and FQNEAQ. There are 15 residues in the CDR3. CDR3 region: CASSLDGGRTGELFF. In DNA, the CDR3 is TGTGCCAGCAGCTTAGATGGGGGGAGAACCGGGGAGCTGTTTTTT.

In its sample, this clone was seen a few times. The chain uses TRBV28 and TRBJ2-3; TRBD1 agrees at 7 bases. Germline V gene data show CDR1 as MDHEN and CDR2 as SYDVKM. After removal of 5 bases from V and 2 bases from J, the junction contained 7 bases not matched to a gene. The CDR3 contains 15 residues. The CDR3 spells CASSHQGVYTDTQYF. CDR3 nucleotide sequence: TGTGCCAGCAGTCACCAGGGGGTTTACACAGATACGCAGTATTTT. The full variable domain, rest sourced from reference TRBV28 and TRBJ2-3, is DVKVTQSSRYLVKRTGEKVFLECVQDMDHENMFWYRQDPGLGLRLIYFSYDVKMKEKGDIPEGYSVSREKKERFSLILESASTNQTSMYLCASSHQGVYTDTQYFGPGTRLTVL.

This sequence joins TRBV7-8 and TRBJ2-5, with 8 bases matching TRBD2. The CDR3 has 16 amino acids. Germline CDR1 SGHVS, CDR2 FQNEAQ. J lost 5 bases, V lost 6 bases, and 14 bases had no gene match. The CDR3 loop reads CASSPTAGGPGETQYF. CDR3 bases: TGTGCCAGCAGTCCCACCGCGGGGGGACCGGGGGAGACCCAGTACTTC.

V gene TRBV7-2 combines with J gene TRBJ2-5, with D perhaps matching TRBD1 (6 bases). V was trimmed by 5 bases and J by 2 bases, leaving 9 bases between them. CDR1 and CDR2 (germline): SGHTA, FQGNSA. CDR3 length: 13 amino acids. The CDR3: CASSRTVQETQYF. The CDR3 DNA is TGTGCCAGCAGCCGGACAGTTCAAGAGACCCAGTACTTC.

The CDR3 coding sequence is TGTGCCAGCAGCCAAGATAGGGGGACAAACCATCGTGGGGAGCAGTACTTC. Translating it yields CASSQDRGTNHRGEQYF. This rearrangement joins TRBV4-2 to TRBJ2-7, with a possible D match to TRBD1 (6 bases). Trimming removed 0 bases at V and 7 bases at J, with 22 bases between. The CDR3 sequence is 17 residues long. Germline assignment: CDR1 LGHNA and CDR2 YNFKEQ.

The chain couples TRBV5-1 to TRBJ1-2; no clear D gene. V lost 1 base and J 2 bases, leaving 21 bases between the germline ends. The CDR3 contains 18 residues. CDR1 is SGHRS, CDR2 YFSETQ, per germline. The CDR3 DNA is TGCGCCAGCAGCTTGAACGGGTTTATTTCGGGTCCGAACTATGGCTACACCTTC. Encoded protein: CASSLNGFISGPNYGYTF.

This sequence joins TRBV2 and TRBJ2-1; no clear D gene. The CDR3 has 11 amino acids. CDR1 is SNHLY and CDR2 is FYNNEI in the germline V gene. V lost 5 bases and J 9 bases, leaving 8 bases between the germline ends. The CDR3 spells CASSRSVEQFF. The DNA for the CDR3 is TGTGCCAGCAGTAGGAGCGTTGAGCAGTTCTTC. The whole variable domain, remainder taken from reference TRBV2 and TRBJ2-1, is EPEVTQTPSHQVTQMGQEVILRCVPISNHLYFYWYRQILGQKVEFLVSFYNNEISEKSEIFDDQFSVERPDGSNFTLKIRSTKLEDSAMYFCASSRSVEQFFGPGTRLTVL.

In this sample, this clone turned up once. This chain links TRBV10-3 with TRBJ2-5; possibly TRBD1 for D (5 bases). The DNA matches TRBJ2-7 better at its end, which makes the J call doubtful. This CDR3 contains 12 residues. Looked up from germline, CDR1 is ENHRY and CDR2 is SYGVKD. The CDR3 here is CAIRGAPYEQYF. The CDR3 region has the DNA TGTGCCATCAGAGGGGCCCCCTACGAGCAGTACTTC.

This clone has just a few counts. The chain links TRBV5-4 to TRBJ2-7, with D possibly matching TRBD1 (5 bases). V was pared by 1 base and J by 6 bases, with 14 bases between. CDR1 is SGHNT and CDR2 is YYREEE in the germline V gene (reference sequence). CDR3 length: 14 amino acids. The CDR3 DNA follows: TGTGCCAGCAGCTTGCGCGGCAGGGCCGCCGAGCAGTACTTC. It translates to CASSLRGRAAEQYF.

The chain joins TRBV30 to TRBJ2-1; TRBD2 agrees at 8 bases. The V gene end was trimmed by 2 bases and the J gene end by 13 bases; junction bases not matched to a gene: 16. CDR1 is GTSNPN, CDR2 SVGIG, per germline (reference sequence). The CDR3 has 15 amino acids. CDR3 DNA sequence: TGTGCCTGGAGTCGAGGGACTAGAGGGGGTCGGGAACAGTTCTTC. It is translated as CAWSRGTRGGREQFF.

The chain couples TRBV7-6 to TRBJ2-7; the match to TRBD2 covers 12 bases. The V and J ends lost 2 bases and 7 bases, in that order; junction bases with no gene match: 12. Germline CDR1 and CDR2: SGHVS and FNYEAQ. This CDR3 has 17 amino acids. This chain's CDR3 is CASSLSTRTSGIREQYF. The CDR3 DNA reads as TGTGCCAGCAGCTTATCAACTCGGACTAGCGGGATCAGAGAGCAGTACTTC. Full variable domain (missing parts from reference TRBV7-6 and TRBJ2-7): GAGVSQSPRYKVTKRGQDVALRCDPISGHVSLYWYRQALGQGPEFLTYFNYEAQQDKSGLPNDRFSAERPEGSISTLTIQRTEQRDSAMYRCASSLSTRTSGIREQYFGPGTRLTVT.

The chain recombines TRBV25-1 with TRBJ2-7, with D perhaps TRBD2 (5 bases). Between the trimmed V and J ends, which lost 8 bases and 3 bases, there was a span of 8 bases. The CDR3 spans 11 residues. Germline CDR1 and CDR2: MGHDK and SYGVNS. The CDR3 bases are TGTGCCAGCCGAGGGAGCTACGAGCAGTACTTC. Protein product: CASRGSYEQYF.

The CDR3 is CASSYSQMFTEAFF. CDR3 sequence (DNA): TGTGCCAGCAGTTACTCGCAGATGTTCACTGAAGCTTTCTTT. This chain uses TRBV6-5 with TRBJ1-1; D is unresolved. This CDR3 contains 14 residues. Between the trimmed V and J ends, which lost 0 bases and 4 bases, there was a span of 9 bases. Germline V gene data show CDR1 as MNHEY and CDR2 as SVGAGI.

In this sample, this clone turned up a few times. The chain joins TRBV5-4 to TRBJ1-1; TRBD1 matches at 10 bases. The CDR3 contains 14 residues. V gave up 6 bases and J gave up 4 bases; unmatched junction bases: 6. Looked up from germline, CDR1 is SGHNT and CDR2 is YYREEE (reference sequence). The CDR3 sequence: CASKTGGAGTEAFF. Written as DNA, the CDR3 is TGTGCCAGCAAGACAGGGGGCGCGGGCACTGAAGCTTTCTTT.

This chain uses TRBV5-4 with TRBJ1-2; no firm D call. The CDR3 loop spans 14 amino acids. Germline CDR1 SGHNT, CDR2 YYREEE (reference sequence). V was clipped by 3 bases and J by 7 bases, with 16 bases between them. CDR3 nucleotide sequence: TGTGCCAGCAGCTCTACGGAGCTGAAGTCTGGCTACACCTTC. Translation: CASSSTELKSGYTF.